Shown below are 9 T cell receptor beta chains from a single sample sequenced in a study of cytomegalovirus exposure and HLA in healthy donors. PCR amplification relied on 60 Vbeta primers (plus 13 Jbeta primers). Using immunoSEQ multiplex PCR, the repertoire was profiled, and TCRdb retains in-frame clones only, with some absent. The data hold about 180,000 clones, with around four fifths observed a single time. The sequencing sample was made of PBMCs. The receptors originated from a woman in her 50s in good health and CMV-seropositive.

This sequence joins TRBV5-1 and TRBJ2-1; 10 bases agree with TRBD2. This CDR3 is built from 15 residues. The trim removed 0 bases at V and 9 bases at J, leaving 6 bases unmatched. CDR1 and CDR2 from the germline V gene are SGHRS and YFSETQ. The CDR3 loop is CASSLGVVAGGEQFF. CDR3 DNA sequence: TGCGCCAGCAGCTTGGGTGTAGTAGCGGGGGGTGAGCAGTTCTTC.

With regard to this clone: At one end, the junction sequence differs from germline, possibly due to a read error. The same CDR3 arises from other DNA sequences in this sample as well. The V and J genes are TRBV5-6 and TRBJ2-7; perhaps TRBD1 as D (6 bases). The length of the CDR3 is 14 residues. The germline gives CDR1 SGHDT, CDR2 YYEEEE. As DNA, the CDR3 is TGCGCCAGCAGCGTTGGACAGCTTTCCTACGAGCAGTACTTC. Protein sequence: CASSVGQLSYEQYF.

V is TRBV4-1 and J is TRBJ1-3; D may be TRBD1 (5 bases). Germline lookup yields CDR1 MGHRA and CDR2 YSYEKL. This CDR3 has 16 amino acids. V was trimmed by 4 bases and J by 4 bases, leaving 17 bases between them. CDR3 DNA sequence: TGCGCCAGCAGCCTCGGGGGGGTTCCTCAGGGAAACACCATATATTTT. It specifies CASSLGGVPQGNTIYF.

The rearrangement uses TRBV19 and TRBJ2-3; 7 nucleotides align to TRBD2. CDR1 and CDR2 (germline): LNHDA, SQIVND (reference sequence). With 6 bases clipped from V and 2 bases from J, the junction kept 11 bases outside the gene matches. This CDR3 is built from 16 residues. Written as DNA, the CDR3 is TGTGCCAGTAGCCTACTAGCGACAGACCCCACAGATACGCAGTATTTT. It codes for CASSLLATDPTDTQYF.

The chain joins TRBV6-6 to TRBJ2-7; 11 nucleotides match TRBD1. This CDR3 has 15 residues. Trimming took 2 bases from V and 6 from J; bases not matched to a gene: 6. The germline gives CDR1 MNHNY, CDR2 SVGAGI (reference sequence). CDR3 amino acids: CASSYTSGTGGEQYF. CDR3 DNA: TGTGCCAGCAGTTACACCTCCGGGACAGGGGGCGAGCAGTACTTC.

CDR3 region: CASSEPSNQPQHF. Written as DNA, the CDR3 is TGTGCCAGCAGTGAACCAAGCAATCAGCCCCAGCATTTT. The chain combines TRBV6-1 with TRBJ1-5; D gene unclear. The CDR3 contains 13 residues. V was pared by 2 bases and J by 1 base, with 3 bases between. CDR1 and CDR2 from the germline V gene are MNHNS and SASEGT.

This clone was seen only once. This sequence joins TRBV6-1 and TRBJ2-3; 8 bases match TRBD1. The ends lost 5 bases at V and 6 bases at J; junction bases unmatched: 7. From germline, CDR1 is MNHNS and CDR2 SASEGT. This CDR3 contains 14 residues. The CDR3 DNA sequence: TGTGCCAGCAGTCACAGGGGGAACCTCGATACGCAGTATTTT. The encoded protein is CASSHRGNLDTQYF.

The rearrangement joins TRBV5-1 to TRBJ1-1; D perhaps matches TRBD1 (6 bases). There are 14 residues in the CDR3. Per the germline V gene, CDR1 is SGHRS and CDR2 is YFSETQ. Trimming removed 4 bases from V and 5 bases from J, with 15 bases in between. Here the CDR3 reads CASSPVVQGTEAFF. CDR3 DNA sequence: TGCGCCAGCAGCCCGGTGGTCCAGGGGACTGAAGCTTTCTTT.

This clone has more than one count but fewer than ten. The chain carries TRBV10-3 and TRBJ1-1, with D tentatively TRBD1 (6 bases). The germline V gene has CDR1 ENHRY and CDR2 SYGVKD. There are 14 residues in the CDR3. The germline V and J ends were trimmed by 3 bases and 4 bases, with 12 bases remaining between them. CDR3 sequence (DNA): TGTGCCATCAGTGATTCCAGGGGTGGCACTGAAGCTTTCTTT. This encodes CAISDSRGGTEAFF.